This T cell receptor (beta chain) was sequenced for a study of response to subunit inactivated influenza vaccine. CDR1 and CDR2 (germline): SGDLS, YYNGEE. The CDR3 spans 13 residues. V was clipped by 0 bases and J by 5 bases, with 7 bases between them. Each CDR3 protein gets one entry after TCRdb re-called the RT-PCR reads with MiXCR. This table has around 750,000 distinct CDR3 sequences, less than 25% appearing once. This clonotype was detected ten times or more. Its antigen is as yet unknown. Overall study results and limits: Authors suggested each seasonal influenza vaccination recruits few new T cells.

The chain employs TRBV9 and TRBJ2-3; D is uncertain. The material was PBMCs from blood, obtained about 5 days after vaccination. This receptor was identified in a man aged 50 or older who received an inactivated influenza vaccine. Here the CDR3 reads CASSVELQDTQYF. The DNA for the CDR3 is TGTGCCAGCAGCGTAGAACTCCAAGATACGCAGTATTTT. The full variable domain, in which reference TRBV9 and TRBJ2-3 provide the parts outside the CDR3, is DSGVTQTPKHLITATGQRVTLRCSPRSGDLSVYWYQQSLDQGLQFLIQYYNGEERAKGNILERFSAQQFPDLHSELNLSSLELGDSALYFCASSVELQDTQYFGPGTRLTVL.